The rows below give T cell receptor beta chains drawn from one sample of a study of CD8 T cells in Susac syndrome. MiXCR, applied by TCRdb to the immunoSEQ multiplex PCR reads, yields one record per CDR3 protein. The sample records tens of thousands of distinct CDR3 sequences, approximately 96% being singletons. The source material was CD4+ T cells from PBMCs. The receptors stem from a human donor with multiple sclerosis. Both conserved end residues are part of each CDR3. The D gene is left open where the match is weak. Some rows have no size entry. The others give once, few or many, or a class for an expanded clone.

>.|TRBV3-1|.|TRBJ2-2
TGTGCCAGCAGCCAAGATGGGGGGGCCAGCACCGGGGAGCTGTTTTTT
CASSQDGGASTGELFF
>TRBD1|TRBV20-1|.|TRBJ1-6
TGCAGTGGGAGGGAGGGGGCTTGGGAGAATTCACCCCTCCACTTT
CSGREGAWENSPLHF
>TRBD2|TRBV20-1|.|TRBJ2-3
TGCAGTGTGGGTGGGAGGACTAGCGGGGGGGCCGCAGATACGCAGTATTTT
CSVGGRTSGGAADTQYF
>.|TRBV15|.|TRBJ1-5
TGTGCCACCAGCAGTTCAGGGATTCGCAATCAGCCCCAGCATTTT
CATSSSGIRNQPQHF
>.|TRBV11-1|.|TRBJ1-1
TGTGCCAGCAGCTCAACGGGCGGAGGGAACACTGAAGCTTTCTTT
CASSSTGGGNTEAFF
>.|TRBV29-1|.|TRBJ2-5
TGCAGCGTTCAATCGGAAGAGACCCAGTACTTC
CSVQSEETQYF
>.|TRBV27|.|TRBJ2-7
TGTGCCAGCAGTCCTCGTAGGGACTCCTACGAGCAGTACTTC
CASSPRRDSYEQYF
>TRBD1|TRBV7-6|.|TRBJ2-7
TGTGCCAGCAGCTTAGCGATGGGGCAGGGGGCCGAGCAGTACTTC
CASSLAMGQGAEQYF
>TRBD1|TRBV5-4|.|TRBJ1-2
TGTGCCAGCAGCCCGGCGGCAGGGGGCGGCTACACCTTC
CASSPAAGGGYTF
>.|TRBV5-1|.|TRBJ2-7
TGCGCCAGCAGCTTCGGGTTTGGGTACGAGCAGTACTTC
CASSFGFGYEQYF
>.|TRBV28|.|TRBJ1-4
TGTGCCAGCAGGATAAATGAAAAACTGTTTTTT
CASRINEKLFF
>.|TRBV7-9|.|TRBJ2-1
TGTGCCAGCAGCCCAGACACTTACTCCTACAATGAGCAGTTCTTC
CASSPDTYSYNEQFF
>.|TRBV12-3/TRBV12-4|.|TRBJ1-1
TGTGCCAGCAGTTTAGCCCGGAGAGGGACCGCCGGGAACACTGAAGCTTTCTTT
CASSLARRGTAGNTEAFF
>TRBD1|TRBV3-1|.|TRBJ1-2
TGTGCCAGCAGCTTCCATACAGGGGACTATGGCTACACCTTC
CASSFHTGDYGYTF
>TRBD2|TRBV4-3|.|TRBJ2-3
TGCGCCAGCAGCCAACTTCTGTCGGCGTACGCGGGGGGCTCAGATACGCAGTATTTT
CASSQLLSAYAGGSDTQYF
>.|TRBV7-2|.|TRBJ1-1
TGTGCCAGCAGCTCCCGACGGATGAACACTGAAGCTTTCTTT
CASSSRRMNTEAFF
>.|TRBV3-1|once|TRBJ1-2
TGTGCCAGCAGCCAAGTGGGAACTAACTATGGCTACACCTTC
CASSQVGTNYGYTF